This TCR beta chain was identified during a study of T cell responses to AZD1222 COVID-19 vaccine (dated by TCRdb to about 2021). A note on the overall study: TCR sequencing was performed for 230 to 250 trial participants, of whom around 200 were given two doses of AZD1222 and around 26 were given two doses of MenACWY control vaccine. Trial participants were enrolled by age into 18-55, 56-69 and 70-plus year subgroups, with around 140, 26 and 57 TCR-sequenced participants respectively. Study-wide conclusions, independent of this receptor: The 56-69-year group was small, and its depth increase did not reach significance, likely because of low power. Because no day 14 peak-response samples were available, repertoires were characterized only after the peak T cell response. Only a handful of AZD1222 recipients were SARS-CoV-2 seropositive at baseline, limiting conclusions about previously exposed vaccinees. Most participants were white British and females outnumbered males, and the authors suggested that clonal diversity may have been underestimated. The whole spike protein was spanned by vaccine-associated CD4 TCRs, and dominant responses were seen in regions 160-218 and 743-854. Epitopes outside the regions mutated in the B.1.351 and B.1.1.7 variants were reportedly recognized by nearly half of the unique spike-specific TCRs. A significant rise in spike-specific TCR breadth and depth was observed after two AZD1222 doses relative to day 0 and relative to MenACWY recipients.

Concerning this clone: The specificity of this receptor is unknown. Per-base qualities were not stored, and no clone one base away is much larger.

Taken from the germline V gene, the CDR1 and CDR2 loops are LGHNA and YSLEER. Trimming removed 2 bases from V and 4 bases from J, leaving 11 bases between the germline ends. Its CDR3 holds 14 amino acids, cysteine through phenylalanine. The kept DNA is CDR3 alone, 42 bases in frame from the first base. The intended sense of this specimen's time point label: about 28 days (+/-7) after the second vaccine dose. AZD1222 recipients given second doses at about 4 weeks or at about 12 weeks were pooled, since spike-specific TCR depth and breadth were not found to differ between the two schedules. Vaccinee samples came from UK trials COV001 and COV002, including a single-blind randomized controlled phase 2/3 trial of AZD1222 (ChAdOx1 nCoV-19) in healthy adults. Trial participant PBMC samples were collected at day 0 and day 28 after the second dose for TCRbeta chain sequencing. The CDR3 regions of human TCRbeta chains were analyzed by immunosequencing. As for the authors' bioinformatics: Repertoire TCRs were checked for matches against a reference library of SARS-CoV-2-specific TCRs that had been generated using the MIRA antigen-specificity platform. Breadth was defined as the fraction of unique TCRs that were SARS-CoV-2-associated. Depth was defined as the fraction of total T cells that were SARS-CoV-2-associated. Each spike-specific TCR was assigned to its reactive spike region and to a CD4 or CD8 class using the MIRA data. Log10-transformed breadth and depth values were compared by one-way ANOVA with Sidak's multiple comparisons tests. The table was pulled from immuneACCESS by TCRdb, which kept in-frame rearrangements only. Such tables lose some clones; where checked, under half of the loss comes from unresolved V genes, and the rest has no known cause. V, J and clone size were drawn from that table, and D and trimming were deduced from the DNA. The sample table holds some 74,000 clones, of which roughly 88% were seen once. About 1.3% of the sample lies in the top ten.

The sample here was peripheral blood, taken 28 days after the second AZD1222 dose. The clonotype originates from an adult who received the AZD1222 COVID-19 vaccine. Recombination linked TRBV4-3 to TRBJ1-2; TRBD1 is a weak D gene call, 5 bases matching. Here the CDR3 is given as CASSQSRQGYGYTF. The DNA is TGCGCCAGCAGCCAAAGTAGGCAGGGCTATGGCTACACCTTC.